Listed here are 4 T cell receptor beta chains from one sample, sequenced in a study of T cell responses to AZD1222 COVID-19 vaccine (dated by TCRdb to the early 2020s). In the paper's terms, the time point label means: baseline before first vaccination. The sample's treatment or condition label is to be understood as: meningococcal conjugate vaccine given as trial control. Library preparation was by the immunoSEQ multiplex PCR assay. This is the immuneACCESS table as TCRdb keeps it, with only in-frame sequences that have V and J called. A part of the clones is gone; compared with another copy, unresolved V genes explain less than half, and the rest is unexplained. The sample contains about 220,000 clones, roughly 91% of them found a single time. Of the sample, less than 1.2% is held by the ten largest clones. Sequencing used peripheral blood, obtained on day 0 of MenACWY control vaccination. All receptors come from an adult in good health.

V is TRBV27 and J is TRBJ2-5; 9 nucleotides agree with TRBD1. There are 14 residues in the CDR3. The germline V gene encodes CDR1 MNHEY and CDR2 SMNVEV (reference sequence). Germline trimming cut 6 bases from V and 2 bases from J; bases unmatched to any gene: 4. DNA of the CDR3: TGTGCCAGCAGCCGGGACAGGGCACAAGAGACCCAGTACTTC. This gives the protein CASSRDRAQETQYF.

The gene calls are TRBV18 and TRBJ1-4; D is uncertain. V lost 3 bases, J lost 1 base, and 9 bases lay in between. This CDR3 is built from 15 residues. Looked up from germline, CDR1 is KGHSH and CDR2 is LQKENI. The CDR3 DNA sequence: TGTGCCAGCTCACCCTTTCGGGGAACTAATGAAAAACTGTTTTTT. Amino acids: CASSPFRGTNEKLFF.

The J gene is TRBJ1-5, the V gene TRBV20-1; D is perhaps TRBD1 (5 bases). This CDR3 region has 14 residues. Germline CDR1 and CDR2: DFQATT and SNEGSKA (reference sequence). V shed 3 bases and J shed 2 bases, with 11 bases lying between them. The CDR3 bases are TGCAGTGCTAGTAAAGGGGTAGGCAATCAGCCCCAGCATTTT. Protein: CSASKGVGNQPQHF.

The V gene is TRBV19, the J gene TRBJ1-2; no clear D. V dropped 1 base and J dropped 2 bases, with 11 bases sitting between them. This CDR3 region has 15 residues. The V gene's germline CDR1 is LNHDA and CDR2 SQIVND (reference sequence). DNA of the CDR3: TGTGCCAGTAGTATAGTCCAACCCGCGAACTATGGCTACACCTTC. This codes for CASSIVQPANYGYTF.